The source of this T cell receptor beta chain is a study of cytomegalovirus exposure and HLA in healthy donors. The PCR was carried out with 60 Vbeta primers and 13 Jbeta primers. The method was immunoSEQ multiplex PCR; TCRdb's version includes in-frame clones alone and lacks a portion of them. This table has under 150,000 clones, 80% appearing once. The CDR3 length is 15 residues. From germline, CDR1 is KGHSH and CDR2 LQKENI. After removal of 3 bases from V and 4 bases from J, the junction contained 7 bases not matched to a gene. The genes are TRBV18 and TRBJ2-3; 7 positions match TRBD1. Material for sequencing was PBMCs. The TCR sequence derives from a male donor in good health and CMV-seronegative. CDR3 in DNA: TGTGCCAGCTCACCGGGACAGCTTGGCGCAGATACGCAGTATTTT. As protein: CASSPGQLGADTQYF. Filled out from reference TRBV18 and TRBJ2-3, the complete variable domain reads NAGVMQNPRHLVRRRGQEARLRCSPMKGHSHVYWYRQLPEEGLKFMVYLQKENIIDESGMPKERFSAEFPKEGPSILRIQQVVRGDSAAYFCASSPGQLGADTQYFGPGTRLTVL.